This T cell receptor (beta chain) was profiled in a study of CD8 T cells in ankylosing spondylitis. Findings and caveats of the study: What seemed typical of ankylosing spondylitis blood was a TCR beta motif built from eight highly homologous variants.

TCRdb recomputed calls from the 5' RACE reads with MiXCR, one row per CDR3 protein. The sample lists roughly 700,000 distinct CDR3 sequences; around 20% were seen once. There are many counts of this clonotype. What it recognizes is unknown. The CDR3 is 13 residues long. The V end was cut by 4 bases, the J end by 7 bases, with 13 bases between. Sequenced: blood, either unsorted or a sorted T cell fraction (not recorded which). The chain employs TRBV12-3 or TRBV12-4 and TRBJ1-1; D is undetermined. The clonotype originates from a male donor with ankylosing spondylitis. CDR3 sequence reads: CASSSRSAVEAFF. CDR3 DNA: TGTGCCAGCAGTTCCCGAAGCGCCGTTGAAGCTTTCTTT.